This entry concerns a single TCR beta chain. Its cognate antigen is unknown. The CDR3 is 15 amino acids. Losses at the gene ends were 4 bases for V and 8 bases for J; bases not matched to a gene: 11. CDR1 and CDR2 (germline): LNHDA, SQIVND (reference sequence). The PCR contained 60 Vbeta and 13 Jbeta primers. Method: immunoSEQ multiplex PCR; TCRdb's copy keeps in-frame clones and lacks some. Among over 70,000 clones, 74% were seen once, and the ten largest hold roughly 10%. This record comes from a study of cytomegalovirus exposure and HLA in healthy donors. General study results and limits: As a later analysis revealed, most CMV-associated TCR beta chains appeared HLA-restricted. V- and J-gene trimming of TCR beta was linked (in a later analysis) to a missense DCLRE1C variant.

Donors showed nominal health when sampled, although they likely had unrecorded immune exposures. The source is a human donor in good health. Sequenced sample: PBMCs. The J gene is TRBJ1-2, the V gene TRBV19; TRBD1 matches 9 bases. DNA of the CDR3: TGTGCCAGTAGTAGCTCCGGGACAGGGTTTGGAGGCTACACCTTC. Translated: CASSSSGTGFGGYTF.